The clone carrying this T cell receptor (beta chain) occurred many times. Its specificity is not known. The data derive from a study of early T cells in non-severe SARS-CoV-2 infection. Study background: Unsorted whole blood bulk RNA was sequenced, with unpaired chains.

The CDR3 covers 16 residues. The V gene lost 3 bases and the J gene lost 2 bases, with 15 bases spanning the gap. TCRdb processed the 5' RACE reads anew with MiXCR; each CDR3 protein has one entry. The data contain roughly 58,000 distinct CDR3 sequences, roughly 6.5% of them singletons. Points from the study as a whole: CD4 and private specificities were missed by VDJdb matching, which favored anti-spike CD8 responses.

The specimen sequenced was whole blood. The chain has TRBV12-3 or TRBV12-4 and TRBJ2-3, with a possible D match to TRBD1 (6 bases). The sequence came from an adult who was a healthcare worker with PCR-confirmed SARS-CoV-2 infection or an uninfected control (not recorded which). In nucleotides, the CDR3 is TGTGCCAGCAGTTTTTTAGGTGGGGGCTCCACAGATACGCAGTATTTT. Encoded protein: CASSFLGGGSTDTQYF.